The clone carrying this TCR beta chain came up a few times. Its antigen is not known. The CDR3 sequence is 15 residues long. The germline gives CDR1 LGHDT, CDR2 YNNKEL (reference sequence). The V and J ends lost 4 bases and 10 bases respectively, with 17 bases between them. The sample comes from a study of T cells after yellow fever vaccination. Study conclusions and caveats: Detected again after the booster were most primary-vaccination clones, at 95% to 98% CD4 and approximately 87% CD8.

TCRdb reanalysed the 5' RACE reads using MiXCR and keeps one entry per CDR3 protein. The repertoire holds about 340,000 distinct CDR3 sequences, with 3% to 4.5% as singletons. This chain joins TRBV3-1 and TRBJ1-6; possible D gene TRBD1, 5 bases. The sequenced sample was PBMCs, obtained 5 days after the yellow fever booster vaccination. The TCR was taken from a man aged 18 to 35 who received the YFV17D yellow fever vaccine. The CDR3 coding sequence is TGTGCCAGCAGCCGCCAAACCCATCGGGGGTCACCCCTCCACTTT. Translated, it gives CASSRQTHRGSPLHF.